This T cell receptor (beta chain) was captured in a study of identifying expanded T cells in peripheral blood. Only in-frame clones appear in the TCRdb table, and some are missing; sequencing was by immunoSEQ multiplex PCR. Among some 77,000 clones listed, around 90% were seen once. During the collection period, no donor immune events like infections were recorded. Germline V lookup: CDR1 LNHNV, CDR2 YYDKDF (reference sequence). The CDR3 contains 14 residues. Trimming removed 3 bases from V and 4 bases from J; junction bases left unmatched: 3. The V gene is TRBV15, the J gene TRBJ2-3; 8 bases are shared with TRBD1. The sequence was obtained from a person between 18 and 75 years old in good health. Sequenced: blood. The CDR3, as DNA: TGTGCCACCAGCAGGGACAGGGCCGCAGATACGCAGTATTTT. Encoded protein: CATSRDRAADTQYF.